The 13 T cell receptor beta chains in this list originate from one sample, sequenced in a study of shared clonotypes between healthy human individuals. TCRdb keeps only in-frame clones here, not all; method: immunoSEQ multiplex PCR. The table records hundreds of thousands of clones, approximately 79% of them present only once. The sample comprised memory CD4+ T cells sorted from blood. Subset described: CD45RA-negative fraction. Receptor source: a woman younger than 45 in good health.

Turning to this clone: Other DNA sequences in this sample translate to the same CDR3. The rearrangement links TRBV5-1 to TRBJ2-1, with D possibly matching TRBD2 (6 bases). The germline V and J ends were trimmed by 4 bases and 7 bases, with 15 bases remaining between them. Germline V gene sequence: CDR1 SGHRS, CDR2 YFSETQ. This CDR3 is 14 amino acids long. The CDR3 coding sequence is TGCGCCAGCAGCCCCGGGACGGAGGGGAATGAGCAGTTCTTC. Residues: CASSPGTEGNEQFF.

The CDR3 DNA sequence: TGTGCCAGCAGTGCTCAGAACAGGGATGGCTACACCTTC. Translated, it gives CASSAQNRDGYTF. The rearrangement uses TRBV6-1 and TRBJ1-2, with D perhaps TRBD1 (6 bases). V gave up 4 bases and J gave up 6 bases, with 12 bases separating them. Germline V gene data show CDR1 as MNHNS and CDR2 as SASEGT. The CDR3 covers 13 residues.

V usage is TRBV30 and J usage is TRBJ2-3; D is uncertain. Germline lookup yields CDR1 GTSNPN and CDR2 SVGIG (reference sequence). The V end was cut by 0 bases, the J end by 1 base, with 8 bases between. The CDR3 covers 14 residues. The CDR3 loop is CAWSVKVRTDTQYF. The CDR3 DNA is TGTGCCTGGAGTGTCAAAGTTCGCACAGATACGCAGTATTTT.

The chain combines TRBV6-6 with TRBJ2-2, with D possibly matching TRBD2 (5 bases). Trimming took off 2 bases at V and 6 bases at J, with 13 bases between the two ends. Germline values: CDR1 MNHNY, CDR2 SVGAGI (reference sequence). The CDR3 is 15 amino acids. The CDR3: CASSYKGARSGELFF. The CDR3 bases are TGTGCCAGCAGTTACAAGGGAGCTAGGTCCGGGGAGCTGTTTTTT.

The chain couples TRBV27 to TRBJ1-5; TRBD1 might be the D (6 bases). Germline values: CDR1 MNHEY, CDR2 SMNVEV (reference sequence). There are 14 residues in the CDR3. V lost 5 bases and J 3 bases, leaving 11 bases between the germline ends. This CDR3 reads CASSTTGYNQPQHF. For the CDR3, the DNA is TGTGCCAGCAGTACGACAGGTTACAATCAGCCCCAGCATTTT.

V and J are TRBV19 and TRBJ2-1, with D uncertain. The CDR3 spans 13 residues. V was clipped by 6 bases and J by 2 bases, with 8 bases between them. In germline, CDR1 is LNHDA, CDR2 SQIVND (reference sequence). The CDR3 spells CASSRNAYNEQFF. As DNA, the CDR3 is TGTGCCAGTAGCCGGAACGCCTACAATGAGCAGTTCTTC.

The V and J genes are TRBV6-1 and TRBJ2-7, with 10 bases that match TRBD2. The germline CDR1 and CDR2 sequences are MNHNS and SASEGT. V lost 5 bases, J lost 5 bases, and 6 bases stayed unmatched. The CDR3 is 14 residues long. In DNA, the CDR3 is TGTGCCAGCAGTCGCTCCGGGACTAGCGACGAGCAGTACTTC. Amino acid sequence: CASSRSGTSDEQYF.

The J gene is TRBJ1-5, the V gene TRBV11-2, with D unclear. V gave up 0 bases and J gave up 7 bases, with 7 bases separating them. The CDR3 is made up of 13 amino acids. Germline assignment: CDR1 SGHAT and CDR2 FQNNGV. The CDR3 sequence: CASSLEHGQPQHF. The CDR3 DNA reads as TGTGCCAGCAGCTTAGAGCACGGGCAGCCCCAGCATTTT. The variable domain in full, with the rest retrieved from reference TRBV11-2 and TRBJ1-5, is EAGVAQSPRYKIIEKRQSVAFWCNPISGHATLYWYQQILGQGPKLLIQFQNNGVVDDSQLPKDRFSAERLKGVDSTLKIQPAKLEDSAVYLCASSLEHGQPQHFGDGTRLSIL.

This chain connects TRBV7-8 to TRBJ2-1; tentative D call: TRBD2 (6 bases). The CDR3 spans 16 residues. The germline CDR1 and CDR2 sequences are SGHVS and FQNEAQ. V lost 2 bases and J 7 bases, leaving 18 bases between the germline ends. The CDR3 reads CASSLFGGKKTNEQFF. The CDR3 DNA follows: TGTGCCAGCAGCTTATTCGGCGGGAAAAAGACGAATGAGCAGTTCTTC.

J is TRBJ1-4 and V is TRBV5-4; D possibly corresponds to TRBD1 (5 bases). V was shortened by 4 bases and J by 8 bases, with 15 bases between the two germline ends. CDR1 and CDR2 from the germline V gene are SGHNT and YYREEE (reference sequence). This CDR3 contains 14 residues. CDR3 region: CASSAGRGGEKLFF. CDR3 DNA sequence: TGTGCCAGCAGCGCGGGGAGGGGCGGAGAAAAACTGTTTTTT. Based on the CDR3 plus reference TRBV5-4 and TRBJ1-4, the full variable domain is ETGVTQSPTHLIKTRGQQVTLRCSSQSGHNTVSWYQQALGQGPQFIFQYYREEENGRGNFPPRFSGLQFPNYSSELNVNALELDDSALYLCASSAGRGGEKLFFGSGTQLSVL.

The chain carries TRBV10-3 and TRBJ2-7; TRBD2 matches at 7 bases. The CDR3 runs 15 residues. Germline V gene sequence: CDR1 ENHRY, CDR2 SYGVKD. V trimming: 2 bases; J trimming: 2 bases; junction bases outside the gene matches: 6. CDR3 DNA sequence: TGTGCCATCAGTGAGAGAAAGCGGGGAGCCTACGAGCAGTACTTC. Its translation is CAISERKRGAYEQYF.

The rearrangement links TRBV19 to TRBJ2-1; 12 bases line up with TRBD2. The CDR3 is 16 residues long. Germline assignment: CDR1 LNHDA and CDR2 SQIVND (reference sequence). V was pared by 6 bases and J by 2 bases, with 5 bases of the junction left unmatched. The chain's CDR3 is CASRTSGSGPYNEQFF. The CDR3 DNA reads TGTGCCAGTAGGACTAGCGGGAGTGGCCCCTACAATGAGCAGTTCTTC.

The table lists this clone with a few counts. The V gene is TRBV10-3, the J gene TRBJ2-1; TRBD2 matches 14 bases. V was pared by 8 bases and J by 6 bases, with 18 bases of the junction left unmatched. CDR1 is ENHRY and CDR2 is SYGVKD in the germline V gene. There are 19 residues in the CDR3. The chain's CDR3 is CAIGRETSGREMDPNEQFF. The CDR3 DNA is TGTGCCATCGGGCGGGAGACTAGCGGGAGGGAGATGGACCCCAATGAGCAGTTCTTC.